The subject of this entry is one TCR beta chain. The data stem from a study of blood T cell repertoires in COVID-19. Across the study: The United States, Italy and Spain supplied acute and convalescent COVID-19 samples.

Trimming took 0 bases from V and 0 from J, leaving 11 bases between them. The germline V gene encodes CDR1 SEHNR and CDR2 FQNEAQ (reference sequence). This CDR3 is built from 17 residues. Libraries were prepared by immunoSEQ multiplex PCR; TCRdb keeps only in-frame clonotypes and omits some of them. The table has 250,000 or so clones, 80% to 95% seen once. The sequence derives from a man between 40 and 49 years old who had been exposed to COVID-19. The rearrangement joins TRBV7-9 to TRBJ2-2, with D perhaps matching TRBD2 (5 bases). What was sequenced was PBMCs or T cells enriched from blood (not recorded which). The CDR3 spells CASSLAWTLSNTGELFF. The CDR3 DNA follows: TGTGCCAGCAGCTTAGCGTGGACTCTTTCGAACACCGGGGAGCTGTTTTTT.